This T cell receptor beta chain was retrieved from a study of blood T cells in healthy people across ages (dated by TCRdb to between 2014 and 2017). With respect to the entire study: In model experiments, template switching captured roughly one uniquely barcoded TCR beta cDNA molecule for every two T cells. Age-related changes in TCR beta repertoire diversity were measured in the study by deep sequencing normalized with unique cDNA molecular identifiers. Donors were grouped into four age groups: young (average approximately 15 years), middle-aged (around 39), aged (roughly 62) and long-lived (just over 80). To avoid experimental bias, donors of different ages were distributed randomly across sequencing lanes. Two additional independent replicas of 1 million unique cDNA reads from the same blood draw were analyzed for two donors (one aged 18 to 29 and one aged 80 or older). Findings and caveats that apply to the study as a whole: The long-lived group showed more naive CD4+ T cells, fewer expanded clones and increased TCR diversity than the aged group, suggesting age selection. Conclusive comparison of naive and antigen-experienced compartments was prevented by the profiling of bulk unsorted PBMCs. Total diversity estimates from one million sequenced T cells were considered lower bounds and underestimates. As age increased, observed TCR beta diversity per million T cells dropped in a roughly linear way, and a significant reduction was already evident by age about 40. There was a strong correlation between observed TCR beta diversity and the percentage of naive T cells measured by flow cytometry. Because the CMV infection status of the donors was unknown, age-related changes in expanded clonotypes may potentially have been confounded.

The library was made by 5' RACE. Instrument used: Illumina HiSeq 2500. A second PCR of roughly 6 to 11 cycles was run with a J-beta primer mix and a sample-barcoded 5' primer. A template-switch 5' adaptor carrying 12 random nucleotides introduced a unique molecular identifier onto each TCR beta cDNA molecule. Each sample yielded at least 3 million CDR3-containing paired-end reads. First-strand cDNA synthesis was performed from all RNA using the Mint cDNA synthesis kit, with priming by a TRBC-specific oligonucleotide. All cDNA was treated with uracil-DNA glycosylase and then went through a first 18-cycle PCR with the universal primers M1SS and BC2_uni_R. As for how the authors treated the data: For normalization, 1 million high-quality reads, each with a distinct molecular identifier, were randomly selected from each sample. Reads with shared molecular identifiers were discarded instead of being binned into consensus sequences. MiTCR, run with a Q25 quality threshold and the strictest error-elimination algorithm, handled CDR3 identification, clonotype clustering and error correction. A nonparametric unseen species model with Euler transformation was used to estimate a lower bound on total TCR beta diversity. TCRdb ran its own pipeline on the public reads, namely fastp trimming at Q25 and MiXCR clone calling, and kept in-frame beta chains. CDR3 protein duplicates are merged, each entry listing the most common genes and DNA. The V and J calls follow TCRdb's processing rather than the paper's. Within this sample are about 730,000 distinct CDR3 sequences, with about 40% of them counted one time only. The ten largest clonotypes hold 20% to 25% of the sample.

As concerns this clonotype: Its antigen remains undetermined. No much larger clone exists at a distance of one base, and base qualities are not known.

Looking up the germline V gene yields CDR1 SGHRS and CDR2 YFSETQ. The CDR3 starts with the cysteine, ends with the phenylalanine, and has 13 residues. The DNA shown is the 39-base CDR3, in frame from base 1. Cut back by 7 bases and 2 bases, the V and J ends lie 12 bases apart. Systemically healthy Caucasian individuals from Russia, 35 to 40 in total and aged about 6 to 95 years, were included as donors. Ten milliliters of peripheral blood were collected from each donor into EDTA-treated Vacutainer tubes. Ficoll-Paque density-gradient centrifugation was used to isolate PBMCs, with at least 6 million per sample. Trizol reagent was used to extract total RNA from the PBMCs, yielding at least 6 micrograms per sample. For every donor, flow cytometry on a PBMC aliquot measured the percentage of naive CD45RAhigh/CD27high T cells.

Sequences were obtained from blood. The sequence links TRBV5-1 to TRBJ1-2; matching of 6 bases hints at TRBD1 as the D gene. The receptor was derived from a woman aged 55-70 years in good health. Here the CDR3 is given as CASGGRSNYGYTF. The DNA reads TGCGCCAGCGGGGGCAGGTCAAACTATGGCTACACCTTC.